Given below is one T cell receptor (beta chain) in context. Its specific antigen is unknown. In total, around 600 healthy bone marrow donors made up the cohort. At the time of sampling, every cohort member was nominally healthy, though immune exposures that went unrecorded were likely present. The donor was CMV seronegative and belonged to the group of 350 or so seronegative cohort members. Every donor gave a peripheral blood sample, and the peripheral blood mononuclear cells from that sample were used for TCR beta sequencing. The Qiagen DNeasy Blood Extraction Kit was used to extract genomic DNA from the blood cell samples. This sample was taken from a study of cytomegalovirus exposure and HLA in healthy donors (dated by TCRdb to 2016 to 2017). For context, the study as a whole: In an earlier analysis of under 600 of the donors, 276 Gb of sequence data and roughly 100 million unique TCR beta sequences from about 179 million T cells were reported. The study profiled the T cell repertoires of 666 subjects by immunosequencing and related them to cytomegalovirus serostatus. The genetic ancestry cluster associated with self-reported Caucasian donors included 81% of the approximately 410 genotyped donors. Among around 400 genotyped donors of the cohort, an average of approximately 240,000 unique TCR beta nucleotide sequences were sequenced per donor, around 20% of them non-productive. An earlier analysis of several hundred of the donors applied high-throughput TCR beta sequencing to assess whether each TCR beta V gene segment acted as functional or pseudogenic. To predict cytomegalovirus infection status, the study brought together high-throughput TCR immunosequencing, statistical association of individual TCRs with disease status, and machine learning. Every repertoire in the discovery cohort had been generated on one and the same sequencing platform. In the later analysis, no new phenotypic data were used to find candidate immune exposures; instead, reliance was placed on TCR beta sequences and their occurrence across donors. An early release that covered about 640 HLA-typed donors contained about 300 gigabases of sequencing data and 75 million to 100 million unique TCR sequences. The aim of the study was to test whether cataloging public T cell receptors could identify signatures of past pathogen exposure. To study patterns of TCR occurrence, a later analysis re-analyzed previously published TCR beta repertoires from several hundred donors and added high-resolution HLA genotyping. Donor age, sex, ethnicity and CMV serostatus were compiled together with the repertoire data. A later genetic analysis took genome-wide SNP genotypes for about 55% of the 666 donors and used that subset as a discovery cohort. Typing coverage differed by locus: A, B, C, DRB1 and DQB1 were typed in about 620-630 donors, DQA1 in roughly 500, DPA1 in some 600, and DPB1 in just under 490. In addition to the first cohort of around 670 subjects, a separate validation cohort of approximately 120 different subjects was used. Roughly 5 DR-DQ haplotypes were handled as single units for association and clustering, since linkage in the cohort was strong. Class I and class II HLA loci were covered by the typing at four-digit resolution. General findings and caveats noted by the study authors: The study listed approximately 160 TCR beta chains as associated with cytomegalovirus. Compared with equally common non-associated chains, HLA-associated TCR beta chains in a later analysis were more clonally expanded and had lower generation probabilities. This cohort had only TCR beta chains sequenced, and the lack of alpha or paired-chain data limited which features could be detected. Immune exposure information for the cohort was limited to CMV serostatus. Strong co-occurrence of HLA alleles, especially DR and DQ, made assigning TCR associations to individual alleles difficult. It was suggested by the authors that the approach could potentially be generalized to other disease states and immunological phenotypes. While some public TCRs were present in many individuals, most TCR sequences turned up only very rarely across donors. In a later analysis, TCR association rates were found to vary across HLA loci, with the most associated TCRs seen for DRB1 alleles and the fewest for HLA-C alleles. In vitro tests confirmed that three of the cytomegalovirus-associated TCR beta chains recognize cytomegalovirus antigens. A cluster of highly shared sequence variants was judged likely to represent a technical artifact of the sequencing pipeline. The 87-base-pair reads could not distinguish some IMGT-functional V segments, including TRBV6-2 and TRBV6-3, so those segments were excluded. According to a later analysis, parvovirus B19, influenza, CMV and Epstein-Barr virus appeared linked to several top co-occurrence clusters. Linkage disequilibrium might explain the correlated functional status among segregating V segments, but an unknown experimental factor could not be ruled out. According to a later analysis, most CMV-associated TCR beta chains appeared to be HLA-restricted, and the HLA associations seemed to be driven largely by CMV exposure. About 15 rarely observed V segments, including chromosome 9 orphons, were excluded from the earlier analysis of a few hundred of the donors because counts were too low. The classifier was reported to diagnose cytomegalovirus status with high specificity and sensitivity in both the original cohort and the validation cohort. Specific HLA alleles were associated with 15,000 to 20,000 TCR beta sequences at a false discovery rate of 0.05 in a later analysis. HLA typing was unavailable for some donors at each locus, so association tests used only the typed subset. A later genetic analysis associated a missense DCLRE1C variant with V-gene and J-gene trimming of TCR beta chains, and an independent cohort replicated the association. In an earlier analysis of 500 to 650 of the donors, most TCR beta V segments appeared in productive rearrangements about 87% or about 30% of the time, broadly matching IMGT annotations. A further reported finding was that TCR beta sequences accurately predicted the HLA-A and HLA-B alleles for most subjects in the first cohort. Compared with the roughly 720-donor mean, donors in an Asian-associated ancestry cluster had fewer N-insertions in productive TCRs, according to a later genetic analysis. Sequencing depth was assumed to be roughly uniform across donors in the presence/absence analyses, though that assumption may not hold.

CDR1 and CDR2 are read off the germline V gene (reference sequence) as SEHNR and FQNEAQ. Here V drops 5 bases and J drops 0 bases, and the junction holds 4 bases not matched to any gene. Counted from cysteine to phenylalanine, this CDR3 has 15 amino acids. The CDR3 DNA has 45 bases and is translated from base 1. Libraries were constructed by the immunoSEQ multiplex PCR assay. A mixture of 60 forward primers for TCR Vbeta segments and 13 reverse primers for TCR Jbeta segments was used in the multiplex PCR. A multiplex PCR assay on genomic DNA amplified the CDR3 region of rearranged TCR beta genes. The amplified TCR beta libraries were sequenced on the Illumina HiSeq System as 87-base-pair reads. Turning to the authors' computational methods: A later analysis tallied roughly 76 million unique TCR beta chains across the 666 repertoires, and 10 million to 11 million of those chains were shared by two or more donors. Raw reads were error-corrected and collapsed into unique sequences by a nearest-neighbor algorithm in which closely related sequences were merged to remove PCR and sequencing errors. V, D and J gene segments were assigned by aligning CDR3 sequences to IMGT reference sequences. For a sequence to be retained, at least a six-nucleotide match to both a V gene segment and a J gene segment was required. Rearrangements were called productive when the CDR3 lacked stop codons and stayed in frame with V and J; all others were non-productive. CDR3 was defined according to IMGT convention as the region running from the second conserved V-encoded cysteine to the conserved J-encoded phenylalanine. The earlier analysis of fewer than 700 of the donors excluded sequences that lacked an unambiguous match to a single V gene segment. In an earlier analysis of approximately 560 of the donors, a V segment was called functional when productive rearrangements were above 56.7%, and segregating when the standard deviation between donors exceeded 5%. A statistical classification framework was developed to diagnose cytomegalovirus status using the catalog of TCR beta chain sequences. A later analysis assigned V and J genes by comparing TCR nucleotide sequences with IMGT/GENE-DB human TR gene sequences. A later analysis assigned CDR3 sequences and most-parsimonious VDJ recombination scenarios with the TCRdist pipeline. In a later analysis, every TCR beta chain was defined by the combination of its CDR3 amino acid sequence and its V-gene family, and reads without a unique V-gene family were dropped. To address suspected cross-contamination and a sequencing artifact, a later analysis removed roughly 580 highly shared, low-generation-probability nucleotide sequences. In a later analysis, a clonal expansion index was calculated for each public chain from normalized within-repertoire ranks of inferred template counts. In a later analysis, generation probabilities were computed with a VDJ recombination model fitted to out-of-frame rearrangements, and the resulting probabilities were checked against IGoR. Hypergeometric tests were used in a later analysis to score TCR-TCR, TCR-HLA and TCR-CMV co-occurrence, with a repertoire-size bias correction applied to the TCR pairs. In a later analysis, false discovery rates were estimated by permuting HLA or CMV assignments 20 times. In a later analysis, co-occurring TCRs were grouped using DBSCAN, with TCRdist sequence similarity added in when clustering inside HLA-allele-positive subsets. Co-occurrence clustering excluded repertoires with fewer than 30,000 or more than 120,000 public chains, plus five with anomalous nucleotide sharing. TCRdb provides this immuneACCESS table in a form limited to in-frame rearrangements. Some clones are lacking; in checked studies, under half of them reflect an unresolved V gene, and why the rest are absent is not known. V and J calls and clone size are those listed in that table; D and trimming were worked out from the DNA. This sample's table carries about 51,000 clones. Of the sample, about 2.5% falls within the top ten clones.

This chain is built from TRBV7-9 and TRBJ2-3, and 8 bases in between align with TRBD1. The TCR sequence derives from a female donor in good health and CMV-seronegative. The sequenced sample was PBMCs. The sequenced DNA: TGTGCCAGCAGCCCCAGGGGGCTTAGCACAGATACGCAGTATTTT. Translation gives CASSPRGLSTDTQYF. Full variable domain (CDR3 extended with the reference TRBV7-9 and TRBJ2-3 proteins): DTGVSQNPRHKITKRGQNVTFRCDPISEHNRLYWYRQTLGQGPEFLTYFQNEAQLEKSRLLSDRFSAERPKGSFSTLEIQRTEQGDSAMYLCASSPRGLSTDTQYFGPGTRLTVL.